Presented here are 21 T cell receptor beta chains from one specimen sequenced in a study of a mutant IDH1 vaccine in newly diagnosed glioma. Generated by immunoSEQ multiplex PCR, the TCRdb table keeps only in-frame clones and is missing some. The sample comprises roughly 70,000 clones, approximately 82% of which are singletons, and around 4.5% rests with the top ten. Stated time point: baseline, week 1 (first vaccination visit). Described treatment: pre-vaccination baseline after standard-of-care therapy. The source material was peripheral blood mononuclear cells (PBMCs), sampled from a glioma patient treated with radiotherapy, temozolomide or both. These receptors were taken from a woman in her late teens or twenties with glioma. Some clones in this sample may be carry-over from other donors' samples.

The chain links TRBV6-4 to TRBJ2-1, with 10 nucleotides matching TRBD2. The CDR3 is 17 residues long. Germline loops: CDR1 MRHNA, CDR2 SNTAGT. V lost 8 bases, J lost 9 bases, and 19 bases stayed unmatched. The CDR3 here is CASQDQSGGAGVSEQFF. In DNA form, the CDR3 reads TGTGCCAGCCAGGATCAAAGCGGGGGGGCCGGAGTCAGTGAGCAGTTCTTC.

CDR3 region: CASSNRDRSYNEQFF. CDR3 coding DNA: TGTGCCAGCAGTAACCGGGACAGGTCCTACAATGAGCAGTTCTTC. J is TRBJ2-1 and V is TRBV6-1; 8 bases are shared with TRBD1. Trimming took 5 bases from V and 1 from J; bases not matched to a gene: 4. CDR3 length: 15 residues. The germline gives CDR1 MNHNS, CDR2 SASEGT.

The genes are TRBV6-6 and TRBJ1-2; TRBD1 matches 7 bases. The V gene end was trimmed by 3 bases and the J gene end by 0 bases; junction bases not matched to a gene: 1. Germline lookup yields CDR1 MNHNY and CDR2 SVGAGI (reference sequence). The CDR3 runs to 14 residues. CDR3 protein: CASSYDRANYGYTF. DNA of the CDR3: TGTGCCAGCAGTTATGACAGGGCTAACTATGGCTACACCTTC.

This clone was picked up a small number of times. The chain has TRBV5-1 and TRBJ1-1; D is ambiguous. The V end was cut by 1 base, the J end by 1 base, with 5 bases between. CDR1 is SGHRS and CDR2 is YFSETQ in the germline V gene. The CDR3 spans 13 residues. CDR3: CASSLMENTEAFF. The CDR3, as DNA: TGCGCCAGCAGCTTGATGGAGAACACTGAAGCTTTCTTT.

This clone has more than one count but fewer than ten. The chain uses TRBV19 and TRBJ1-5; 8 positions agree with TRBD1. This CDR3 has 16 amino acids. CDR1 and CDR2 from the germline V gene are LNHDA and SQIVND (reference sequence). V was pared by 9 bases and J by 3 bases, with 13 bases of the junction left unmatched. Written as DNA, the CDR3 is TGTGCCAGCCAGAATGGACAGGGTAAGAACAATCAGCCCCAGCATTTT. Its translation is CASQNGQGKNNQPQHF.

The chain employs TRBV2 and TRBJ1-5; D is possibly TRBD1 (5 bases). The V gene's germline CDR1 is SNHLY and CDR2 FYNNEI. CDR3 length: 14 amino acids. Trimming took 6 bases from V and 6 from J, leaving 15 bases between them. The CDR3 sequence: CASREHGAGQPQHF. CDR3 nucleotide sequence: TGTGCCAGCAGAGAGCACGGGGCGGGTCAGCCCCAGCATTTT.

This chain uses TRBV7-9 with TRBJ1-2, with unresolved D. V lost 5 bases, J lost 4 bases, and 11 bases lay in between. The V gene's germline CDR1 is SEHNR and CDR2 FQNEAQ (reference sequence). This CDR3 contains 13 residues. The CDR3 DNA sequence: TGTGCCAGCAGCCCTCTGGGAGGCTATGGCTACACCTTC. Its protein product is CASSPLGGYGYTF.

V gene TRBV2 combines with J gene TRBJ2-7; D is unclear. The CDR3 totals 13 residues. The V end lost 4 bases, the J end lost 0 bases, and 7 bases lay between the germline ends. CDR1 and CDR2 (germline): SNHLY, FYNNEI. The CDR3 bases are TGTGCCAGCAGTGGCGGCAGCTCCTACGAGCAGTACTTC. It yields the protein CASSGGSSYEQYF. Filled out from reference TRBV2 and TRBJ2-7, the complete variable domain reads EPEVTQTPSHQVTQMGQEVILRCVPISNHLYFYWYRQILGQKVEFLVSFYNNEISEKSEIFDDQFSVERPDGSNFTLKIRSTKLEDSAMYFCASSGGSSYEQYFGPGTRLTVT.

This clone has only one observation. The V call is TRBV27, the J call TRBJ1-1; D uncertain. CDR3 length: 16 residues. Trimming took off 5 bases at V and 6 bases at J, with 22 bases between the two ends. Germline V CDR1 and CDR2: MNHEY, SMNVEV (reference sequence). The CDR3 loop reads CASSRAFTPSAPEAFF. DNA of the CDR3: TGTGCCAGCAGTCGGGCCTTTACCCCATCGGCCCCTGAAGCTTTCTTT.

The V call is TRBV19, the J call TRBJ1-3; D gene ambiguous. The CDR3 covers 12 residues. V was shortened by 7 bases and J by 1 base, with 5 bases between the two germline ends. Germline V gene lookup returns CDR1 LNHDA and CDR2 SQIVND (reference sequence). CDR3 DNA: TGTGCCAGTATTGGGTCTGGAAACACCATATATTTT. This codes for CASIGSGNTIYF. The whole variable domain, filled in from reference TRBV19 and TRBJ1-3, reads DGGITQSPKYLFRKEGQNVTLSCEQNLNHDAMYWYRQDPGQGLRLIYYSQIVNDFQKGDIAEGYSVSREKKESFPLTVTSAQKNPTAFYLCASIGSGNTIYFGEGSWLTVV.

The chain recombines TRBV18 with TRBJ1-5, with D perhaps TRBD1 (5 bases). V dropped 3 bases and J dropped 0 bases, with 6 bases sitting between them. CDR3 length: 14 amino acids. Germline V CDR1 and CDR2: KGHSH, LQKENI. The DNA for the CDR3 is TGTGCCAGCTCACCCGGGGCTAGCAATCAGCCCCAGCATTTT. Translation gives CASSPGASNQPQHF.

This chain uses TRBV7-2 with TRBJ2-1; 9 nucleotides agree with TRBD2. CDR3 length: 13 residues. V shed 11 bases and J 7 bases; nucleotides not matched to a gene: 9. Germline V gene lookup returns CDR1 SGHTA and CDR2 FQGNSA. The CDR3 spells CAAGAGGPNEQFF. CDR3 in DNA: TGTGCCGCCGGGGCGGGGGGGCCTAATGAGCAGTTCTTC.

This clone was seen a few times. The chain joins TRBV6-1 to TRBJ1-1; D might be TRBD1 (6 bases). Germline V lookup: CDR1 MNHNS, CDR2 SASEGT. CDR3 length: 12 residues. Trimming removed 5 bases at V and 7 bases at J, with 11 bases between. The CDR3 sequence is CASSPGVGEAFF. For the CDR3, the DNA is TGTGCCAGCAGTCCAGGGGTTGGTGAAGCTTTCTTT.

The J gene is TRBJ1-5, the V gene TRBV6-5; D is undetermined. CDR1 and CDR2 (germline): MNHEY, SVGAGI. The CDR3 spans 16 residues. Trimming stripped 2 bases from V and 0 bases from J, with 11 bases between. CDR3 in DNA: TGTGCCAGCAGTTACACCGCAGACACTAGCAATCAGCCCCAGCATTTT. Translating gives CASSYTADTSNQPQHF.

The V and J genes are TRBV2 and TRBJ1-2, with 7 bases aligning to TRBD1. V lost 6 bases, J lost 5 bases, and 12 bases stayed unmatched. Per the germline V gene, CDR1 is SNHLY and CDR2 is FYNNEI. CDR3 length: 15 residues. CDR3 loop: CASSGSLVTGYGYTF. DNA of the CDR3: TGTGCCAGCAGCGGGTCCTTGGTGACAGGGTATGGCTACACCTTC.

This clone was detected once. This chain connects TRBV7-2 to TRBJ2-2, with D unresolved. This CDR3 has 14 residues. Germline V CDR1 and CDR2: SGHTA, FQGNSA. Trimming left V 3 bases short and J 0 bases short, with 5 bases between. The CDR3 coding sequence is TGTGCCAGCAGCTTTGGAACGAACACCGGGGAGCTGTTTTTT. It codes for CASSFGTNTGELFF. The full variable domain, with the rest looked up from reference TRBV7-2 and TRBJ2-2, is GAGVSQSPSNKVTEKGKDVELRCDPISGHTALYWYRQSLGQGLEFLIYFQGNSAPDKSGLPSDRFSAERTGGSVSTLTIQRTQQEDSAVYLCASSFGTNTGELFFGEGSRLTVL.

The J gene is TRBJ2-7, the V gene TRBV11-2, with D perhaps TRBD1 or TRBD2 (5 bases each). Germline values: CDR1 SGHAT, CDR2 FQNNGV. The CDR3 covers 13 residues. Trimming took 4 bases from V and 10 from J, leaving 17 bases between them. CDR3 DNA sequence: TGTGCCAGCAGCTCGTCCGGGACCCCGTTCCAGTACTTC. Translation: CASSSSGTPFQYF.

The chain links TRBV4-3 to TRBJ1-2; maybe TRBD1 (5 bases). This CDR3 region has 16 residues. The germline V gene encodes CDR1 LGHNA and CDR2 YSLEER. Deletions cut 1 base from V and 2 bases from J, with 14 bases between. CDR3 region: CASSQVPWGLNYGYTF. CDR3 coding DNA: TGCGCCAGCAGCCAAGTCCCGTGGGGCCTCAACTATGGCTACACCTTC.

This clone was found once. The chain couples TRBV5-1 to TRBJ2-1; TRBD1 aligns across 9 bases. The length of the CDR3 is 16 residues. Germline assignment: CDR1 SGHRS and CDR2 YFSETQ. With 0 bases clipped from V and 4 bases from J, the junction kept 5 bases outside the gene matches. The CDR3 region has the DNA TGCGCCAGCAGCTTGGCGGCGGGACAGGGATACAATGAGCAGTTCTTC. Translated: CASSLAAGQGYNEQFF.

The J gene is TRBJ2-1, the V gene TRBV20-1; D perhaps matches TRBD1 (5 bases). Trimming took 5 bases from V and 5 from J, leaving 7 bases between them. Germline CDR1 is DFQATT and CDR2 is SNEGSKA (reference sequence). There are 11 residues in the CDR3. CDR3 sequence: CSAGADNEQFF. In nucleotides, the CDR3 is TGCAGTGCTGGGGCCGACAATGAGCAGTTCTTC.

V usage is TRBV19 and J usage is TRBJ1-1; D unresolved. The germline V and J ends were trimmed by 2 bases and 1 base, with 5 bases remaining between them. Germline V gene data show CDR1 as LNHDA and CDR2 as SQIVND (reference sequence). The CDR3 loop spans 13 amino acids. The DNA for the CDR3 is TGTGCCAGTAGTATATCCAGGAACACTGAAGCTTTCTTT. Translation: CASSISRNTEAFF.